The clone carrying this T cell receptor (beta chain) was picked up a small number of times. Its target is not known. As handled by the study authors: The study took CDR3 differences across clinicopathological groups and made a distant-metastasis classifier for papillary thyroid cancer from them. With MiXCR, TCRdb called clones anew from the PCR reads. The V and J calls come from TCRdb's annotation, not from the publication. Among 5,000 to 8,000 clones listed, more than 15% were seen once. Each patient went into thyroid surgery without having received any treatment. The data derive from a study of metastatic and nonmetastatic thyroid tumors. The wider study: Malignant and benign thyroid patients had repertoires compared in peripheral blood and tumor or nodule tissue.

Germline V gives CDR1 SEHNR, CDR2 FQNEAQ (reference sequence). Between the trimmed V and J ends, which lost 10 bases and 7 bases, there was a span of 14 bases. CDR3 size: 12 residues. Broader study findings: A significant increase in TCR beta diversity was reportedly seen in malignant thyroid tumors relative to benign nodules, in blood and tumor.

The TCR originated in a male donor with papillary thyroid cancer or a benign thyroid nodule (not recorded which). Some clones in this sample may be carry-over from other donors' samples. Sequenced material: tumor tissue. The V gene is TRBV7-9, the J gene TRBJ2-1; possibly TRBD2 for D (5 bases). The CDR3 bases are TGTGCCACTGCCGAGGAGGTGAATGAGCAGTTCTTC. Translation gives CATAEEVNEQFF.